These T cell receptor beta chains were read from a single sample in a study of response to subunit inactivated influenza vaccine. A single record per CDR3 protein comes from TCRdb applying MiXCR to the RT-PCR reads. Among about 520,000 distinct CDR3 sequences listed, under 8.5% were seen once. Here the sequenced sample was PBMCs from blood, taken less than 30 months after vaccination. Receptors originate from a man between 50 and 69 years old who received an inactivated influenza vaccine. Both conserved end residues are trimmed from each CDR3.

len,v_gene,CDR3aa
13,TRBV20-1,SAPLGGGSYNEQF
14,TRBV20-1,SATTIQGWSYNEQF
11,TRBV2,ASKVGLYYEQY
12,TRBV6-2/TRBV6-3,ASSFRGAAGLQF
12,TRBV4-2,ASSQGSLLAEQY
14,TRBV20-1,SAPAAGGSDKNIQY
12,TRBV11-2,ASTIGQGSYEQY
11,TRBV7-2,ASSRNPGYEQY
12,TRBV20-1,SASSEGWTDTQY
14,TRBV5-1,ASSLVAPRHTDTQY
11,TRBV20-1,SALDRGYSPLH
16,TRBV11-3,ASSSPGQVQGASYEQY
11,TRBV20-1,SARVSGANVLT
13,TRBV11-2,ASSPDQSSYNEQF
11,TRBV7-2,ASSSAKAGELF
13,TRBV6-1,ASSEWDSSNQPQH